This T cell receptor (beta chain) was documented in a study of a mutant IDH1 vaccine in newly diagnosed glioma. Findings and limits, study-wide: Any relationship between pseudoprogression and changes in top peripheral T cell clonotypes seemed absent.

As to time point: week 5, during vaccination. Topical imiquimod accompanied each vaccine dose, which consisted of 300 ug of mutant IDH1 20-mer peptide. Astrocytomas found in donors were new, WHO grade 3 or 4, IDH1-mutant and ATRX-lost. The CDR3 consists of 15 residues. Per the germline V gene, CDR1 is SQVTM and CDR2 is ANQGSEA. The ends lost 6 bases at V and 5 bases at J; junction bases unmatched: 13. Of note for this clone: Its antigen is unidentified.

Here immunoSEQ multiplex PCR was the method, and the copy in TCRdb shows in-frame clones only, minus some. This table has more than 55,000 clones, about 80% appearing once. The receptor comes from a woman younger than 30 with glioma. Some clones in this sample may be carry-over from other donors' samples. This specimen consisted of PBMCs, obtained from a glioma patient whose treatment included an IDH1 peptide vaccine. This chain uses TRBV29-1 with TRBJ1-1; 9 bases line up with TRBD1. CDR3 nucleotide sequence: TGCAGCGTGGGACAGGGCGAGCAGCTTAGGACTGAAGCTTTCTTT. Translated, it gives CSVGQGEQLRTEAFF.